This entry lists 21 T cell receptor beta chains sequenced from one sample in a study of read filtering for tumor transcriptome and immune sequencing. From approximately 430 ng of RNA, a library with molecular barcoded alpha/delta and beta/gamma adaptors was made. TCRdb analysed the reads with MiXCR anew, one entry per CDR3 protein. This sample has under 60,000 distinct CDR3 sequences, with roughly 19% found just once. Sequences were obtained from a population of CD138-negative cells sorted from bone marrow. These receptors came from a donor aged 40 or older with multiple myeloma.

This clonotype was seen ten or more times. The chain recombines TRBV27 with TRBJ2-5, with D tentatively TRBD2 (6 bases). The CDR3 length is 13 residues. V lost 6 bases, J lost 4 bases, and 12 bases lay in between. Germline CDR1 is MNHEY and CDR2 is SMNVEV (reference sequence). The CDR3 DNA is TGTGCCAGCAGGCGGGACTTGAGAGAGACCCAGTACTTC. This sequence encodes CASRRDLRETQYF.

This clonotype was detected many times. The rearrangement uses TRBV20-1 and TRBJ1-6, with D possibly being TRBD1 (6 bases). The CDR3 length is 13 residues. V lost 3 bases and J 11 bases, leaving 14 bases between the germline ends. Germline values: CDR1 DFQATT, CDR2 SNEGSKA (reference sequence). CDR3 nucleotides: TGCAGTGCTAGCATCCCCAGGGGCCCACCCCTCCACTTT. Translating it yields CSASIPRGPPLHF.

This clonotype was detected ten times or more. This chain connects TRBV11-3 to TRBJ2-1, with D possibly TRBD2 on 5 matching bases. The CDR3 loop spans 15 amino acids. The V end lost 1 base, the J end lost 15 bases, and 22 bases lay between the germline ends. Germline values: CDR1 SGHNT, CDR2 YENEEA. The CDR3 DNA reads as TGTGCCAGCAGCTTAGGGGCTAGCCCCGCACCTCGGCGGTTCTTC. It yields the protein CASSLGASPAPRRFF.

This clonotype was picked up many times. The chain uses TRBV19 and TRBJ2-2, with unresolved D. The CDR3 is 15 amino acids. Germline lookup yields CDR1 LNHDA and CDR2 SQIVND (reference sequence). The ends were cut back, 5 bases at V and 0 bases at J, with 10 bases in the middle. CDR3 sequence reads: CASSPHSTNTGELFF. CDR3 nucleotides: TGTGCCAGTAGTCCCCACAGCACGAACACCGGGGAGCTGTTTTTT.

This clonotype was found many times. The chain combines TRBV7-9 with TRBJ1-1; D ambiguous. Germline V gives CDR1 SEHNR, CDR2 FQNEAQ (reference sequence). V lost 5 bases, J lost 3 bases, and 7 bases lay in between. The length of the CDR3 is 12 residues. CDR3 sequence reads: CASSREHTEAFF. The CDR3 coding sequence is TGTGCCAGCAGCCGGGAACACACTGAAGCTTTCTTT.

This clonotype was seen repeatedly, ten times or more. The chain has TRBV6-5 and TRBJ1-5, with D perhaps matching TRBD1 (6 bases). In germline, CDR1 is MNHEY, CDR2 SVGAGI. Trimming pared 6 bases from V and 1 base from J, leaving 13 bases between. The CDR3 consists of 15 residues. CDR3 residues: CASSHDGTSNQPQHF. DNA of the CDR3: TGTGCCAGCAGCCATGATGGGACAAGCAATCAGCCCCAGCATTTT.

The gene calls are TRBV12-3 or TRBV12-4 and TRBJ1-1, with no clear D. The V end lost 10 bases, the J end lost 5 bases, and 17 bases lay between the germline ends. This CDR3 region has 13 residues. The CDR3 here is CATTPRRKTEAFF. As DNA, the CDR3 is TGTGCCACCACCCCACGGAGGAAAACTGAAGCTTTCTTT.

At least ten counts were recorded for this clonotype. The chain has TRBV4-3 and TRBJ2-3, with 15 nucleotides matching TRBD2. The CDR3 sequence is 19 residues long. The V gene's germline CDR1 is LGHNA and CDR2 YSLEER. J gave up 6 bases and V 0 bases, and 10 bases lay outside the gene matches. CDR3 residues: CASSQDLTRTSGGGDTQYF. The CDR3 coding sequence is TGCGCCAGCAGCCAAGATCTCACCCGGACTAGCGGGGGGGGGGATACGCAGTATTTT.

This clonotype came up many times. The chain links TRBV5-1 to TRBJ2-2, with D maybe TRBD2 (5 bases). Trimming pared 0 bases from V and 7 bases from J, leaving 7 bases between. The length of the CDR3 is 13 residues. Germline lookup yields CDR1 SGHRS and CDR2 YFSETQ. The CDR3, as DNA: TGCGCCAGCAGCTTGGAACTAGTCGGGGAGCTGTTTTTT. It yields the protein CASSLELVGELFF.

There are many counts of this clonotype. Here the CDR3 reads CSVQGRETQYF. The DNA for the CDR3 is TGCAGCGTCCAGGGGAGAGAGACCCAGTACTTC. The chain has TRBV29-1 and TRBJ2-5; TRBD1 is a possible D gene (6 bases). The CDR3 is made up of 11 amino acids. Germline assignment: CDR1 SQVTM and CDR2 ANQGSEA. V was trimmed by 6 bases and J by 4 bases, leaving 9 bases between them.

This clonotype was counted between two and nine times. The V gene is TRBV3-1, the J gene TRBJ2-7, with a possible D match to TRBD1 (5 bases). Germline-derived CDR1 and CDR2 are LGHDT and YNNKEL (reference sequence). V dropped 2 bases and J dropped 0 bases, with 8 bases sitting between them. This CDR3 has 14 residues. CDR3 protein: CASSQYQGSYEQYF. The CDR3 DNA is TGTGCCAGCAGCCAATATCAGGGCTCCTACGAGCAGTACTTC.

The J gene is TRBJ2-1, the V gene TRBV12-5; 10 bases map to TRBD2. The V gene's germline CDR1 is LGHNT and CDR2 FRNRAP. V was clipped by 3 bases and J by 7 bases; unmatched bases: 21. This CDR3 spans 20 amino acids. CDR3 residues: CASGFSGTGLAEAVVNEQFF. The CDR3, as DNA: TGTGCTAGTGGTTTCTCCGGGACTGGACTAGCGGAGGCGGTAGTGAATGAGCAGTTCTTC.

The sample holds many counts of this clonotype. V gene TRBV20-1 combines with J gene TRBJ2-3; a weak D match, TRBD1 (5 bases). This CDR3 is 16 amino acids long. CDR1 is DFQATT, CDR2 SNEGSKA, per germline (reference sequence). Trimming pared 0 bases from V and 8 bases from J, leaving 21 bases between. The CDR3 nucleotides read TGCAGTGCTAGAGATGGGGCCTGGGGAACCGCCAGTACGCAGTATTTT. Residues: CSARDGAWGTASTQYF.

This clonotype was seen many times. The rearrangement uses TRBV29-1 and TRBJ1-1; D gene uncertain. The V gene's germline CDR1 is SQVTM and CDR2 ANQGSEA. V dropped 3 bases and J dropped 10 bases, with 9 bases sitting between them. This CDR3 is built from 10 residues. The CDR3 protein is CSVDVQGAFF. The CDR3 bases are TGCAGCGTTGACGTACAAGGAGCTTTCTTT.

Remarks on this clonotype: It may be a read error: a sequence one base away is much more abundant. The chain has TRBV29-1 and TRBJ1-3; maybe TRBD1 (5 bases). Germline V gene lookup returns CDR1 SQVTM and CDR2 ANQGSEA. The CDR3 is 15 amino acids. CDR3 nucleotide sequence: TGCAGCGTTGTTCCAGCAGGGTCCTCTGGAAACACCATATGTTTT. This translates into CSVVPAGSSGNTICF.

This clonotype came up a few times. The CDR3 coding sequence is TGCAGCGTTATCCAGGCTTGGGAGCAGTACTTC. Amino acid sequence: CSVIQAWEQYF. The chain has TRBV29-1 and TRBJ2-7; D unclear. V was cut by 5 bases and J by 7 bases, with 12 bases left in between. The length of the CDR3 is 11 residues. The germline CDR1 and CDR2 sequences are SQVTM and ANQGSEA.

This chain links TRBV20-1 with TRBJ2-2, with D possibly TRBD1 on 5 matching bases. The CDR3 extends over 14 amino acids. Germline V CDR1 and CDR2: DFQATT, SNEGSKA (reference sequence). V lost 5 bases and J 3 bases, leaving 13 bases between the germline ends. The CDR3: CSALGPWDTGELFF. The CDR3 nucleotides are TGCAGTGCTCTGGGGCCATGGGACACCGGGGAGCTGTTTTTT.

The chain carries TRBV19 and TRBJ2-2; 11 bases agree with TRBD1. The V segment lost 9 bases and the J segment 3 bases; nucleotides outside the gene matches: 9. Germline V lookup: CDR1 LNHDA, CDR2 SQIVND (reference sequence). This CDR3 spans 16 amino acids. For the CDR3, the DNA is TGTGCCAGCAGAAAGGGACAGGGGGTTTACACCGGGGAGCTGTTTTTT. Translating gives CASRKGQGVYTGELFF.

This clonotype has at least ten counts. The chain carries TRBV29-1 and TRBJ2-3; a possible D gene is TRBD2 (5 bases). CDR1 and CDR2 from the germline V gene are SQVTM and ANQGSEA. This CDR3 spans 16 amino acids. Deletions cut 1 base from V and 3 bases from J, with 17 bases between. DNA of the CDR3: TGCAGCGTTGAAGGAGGGAGTGGAAGGAGAACAGATACGCAGTATTTT. Protein: CSVEGGSGRRTDTQYF.

This clonotype came up many times. The CDR3 loop is CASSSQGFSPDTQYF. CDR3 bases: TGTGCCAGCAGTTCACAGGGGTTTAGCCCAGATACGCAGTATTTT. The gene calls are TRBV28 and TRBJ2-3; 7 bases align to TRBD1. Unmatched junction bases numbered 8, after V lost 4 bases and J lost 4 bases. CDR1 and CDR2 from the germline V gene are MDHEN and SYDVKM. The CDR3 consists of 15 residues.

As to this clonotype: A much bigger clone sits one base away, suggesting this may be a read error. The chain couples TRBV4-2 to TRBJ2-3; the D call may be TRBD1 or TRBD2 (5 bases each). The CDR3 length is 16 residues. CDR1 and CDR2 from the germline V gene are LGHNA and YNFKEQ. CDR3 sequence: CSSSQDPGVLTGTQYF. CDR3 in DNA: TGTTCCAGCAGCCAAGACCCCGGGGTCCTCACAGGTACGCAGTATTTT.